This TCR beta chain was recorded in a study of blood T cell repertoires in COVID-19. The overall study: Samples of COVID-19 (acute and convalescent) were obtained from the United States, Italy and Spain.

Per germline, CDR1 SGHTA and CDR2 FQGNSA. The V end was cut by 1 base, the J end by 2 bases, with 8 bases between. The CDR3 length is 14 residues. Some clones are missing from TCRdb's copy, which holds only in-frame ones; the method was immunoSEQ multiplex PCR. The sample has roughly 500,000 clones; roughly 90% are singletons. Self-reported history from a screening survey and questionnaire set each donor's cohort. The sequence was obtained from a woman in her 40s who had recovered from COVID-19. The chain joins TRBV7-2 to TRBJ2-5; D not resolved. Sequencing was carried out using PBMCs or T cells enriched from blood (not recorded which). The CDR3 protein is CASSLGGRQETQYF. CDR3 bases: TGTGCCAGCAGCTTAGGTGGCAGACAAGAGACCCAGTACTTC.